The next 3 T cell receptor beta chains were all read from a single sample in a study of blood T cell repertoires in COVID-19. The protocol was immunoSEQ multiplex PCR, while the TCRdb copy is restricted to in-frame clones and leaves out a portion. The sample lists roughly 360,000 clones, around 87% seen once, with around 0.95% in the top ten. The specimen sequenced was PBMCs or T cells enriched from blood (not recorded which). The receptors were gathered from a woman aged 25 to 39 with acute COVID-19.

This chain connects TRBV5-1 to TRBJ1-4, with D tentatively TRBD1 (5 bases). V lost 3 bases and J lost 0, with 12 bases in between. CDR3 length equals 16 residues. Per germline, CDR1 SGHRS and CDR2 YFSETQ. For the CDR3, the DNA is TGCGCCAGCAGCTGGACTACAGGTGCAACTAATGAAAAACTGTTTTTT. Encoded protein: CASSWTTGATNEKLFF.

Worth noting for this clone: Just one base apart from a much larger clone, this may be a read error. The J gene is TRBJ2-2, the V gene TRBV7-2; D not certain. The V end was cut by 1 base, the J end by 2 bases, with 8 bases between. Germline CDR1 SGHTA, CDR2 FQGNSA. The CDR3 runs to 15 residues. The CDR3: CASSLVFGNTGELFF. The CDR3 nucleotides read TGTGCCAGCAGCTTAGTGTTCGGTAACACCGGGGAGCTGTTTTTT.

CDR3 sequence: CASSPQGVDYGYTF. The CDR3 DNA is TGTGCCAGCAGTCCACAGGGTGTTGACTATGGCTACACCTTC. The chain has TRBV2 and TRBJ1-2, with D possibly being TRBD1 (6 bases). V lost 5 bases, J lost 3 bases, and 13 bases lay in between. The germline CDR1 and CDR2 sequences are SNHLY and FYNNEI. CDR3 length: 14 amino acids.